This T cell receptor beta chain appears in the sequencing data of a study of technical replicates of blood from several donors (dated by TCRdb to about 2017). The CDR3 has 15 amino acids, counting the end cysteine and phenylalanine. The entry retains the CDR3 DNA only, 45 bases that are in frame from base 1. V is clipped by 2 bases and J by 5 bases, and the sequence between their germline boundaries is 17 bases long. CDR1 SGHNT and CDR2 YYREEE were looked up in the germline V gene (reference sequence). The library was obtained by the immunoSEQ multiplex PCR assay. Held by TCRdb, this immuneACCESS table contains in-frame sequences only and omits some clones. Under half of the omission traces to an unresolved V gene where checked; the cause of the rest is unknown. The sample table holds 55,000 to 75,000 clones, of which almost 95% were seen once. The top ten hold about 4.4% of the sample. On this clone: Its antigen is still unknown. Nothing much larger sits one base from this clone, and base qualities are not available.

This TCR came from a human donor in good health. Some clones in this sample may be carry-over from other donors' samples. The V and J genes are TRBV5-4 and TRBJ2-7; the D gene is possibly TRBD1, with 6 bases matching. Sequenced material: PBMCs. The CDR3 has the sequence CASSFGARGGNEQYF. The bases are TGTGCCAGCAGCTTCGGGGCCAGGGGTGGAAACGAGCAGTACTTC.